This is a list of T cell receptor beta chains from one sample in a study of response to subunit inactivated influenza vaccine. From the RT-PCR reads, TCRdb called clonotypes with MiXCR, one entry per CDR3 protein. The table shows approximately 700,000 distinct CDR3 sequences, with about 15% occurring only once. The sequences come from PBMCs from blood, collected 11 to 12 days after vaccination. The receptors were gathered from a man aged 50 to 60 who received an inactivated influenza vaccine. Both conserved end residues are part of each CDR3. The D gene is left open where the match is weak. Clone sizes are given selectively: once, few, many, or a class where the clone is expanded.

J: TRBJ2-2
D: NA
V: TRBV14
length: 15
size: NA
DNA: TGTGCCAGCAGCCAAGGGGGCAGTTACACCGGGGAGCTGTTTTTT
CDR3: CASSQGGSYTGELFF

J: TRBJ1-5
D: NA
V: TRBV7-2
length: 13
size: NA
DNA: TGTGCCAGCAGCTCCGGGTGGGGGCAGCCCCAGCATTTT
CDR3: CASSSGWGQPQHF

J: TRBJ2-7
D: NA
V: TRBV4-3
length: 13
size: few
DNA: TGCGCCAGCAGCCCTCACACATCCTACGAGCAGTACTTC
CDR3: CASSPHTSYEQYF

J: TRBJ2-7
D: NA
V: TRBV15
length: 14
size: NA
DNA: TGTGCCACCAGCAGAGAGATGGGGGGTCACGAGCAGTACTTC
CDR3: CATSREMGGHEQYF

J: TRBJ2-5
D: TRBD1
V: TRBV5-1
length: 17
size: few
DNA: TGCGCCAGCCGGCGGCTTCAGGACAGGAGAATTGGGGAGACCCAGTACTTC
CDR3: CASRRLQDRRIGETQYF

J: TRBJ2-7
D: TRBD2
V: TRBV3-1
length: 15
size: NA
DNA: TGTGCCAGCAGCCAAGGTCCCGGGACTACCAGAGAGCAGTACTTC
CDR3: CASSQGPGTTREQYF

J: TRBJ2-7
D: TRBD1
V: TRBV6-1
length: 14
size: NA
DNA: TGTGCCAGCAGTCGTCGGACAGGGGGCTACGAGCAGTACTTC
CDR3: CASSRRTGGYEQYF

J: TRBJ2-2
D: NA
V: TRBV7-3
length: 17
size: NA
DNA: TGTGCCAGCAGCTTAACTAGCGGCCAATTAAACACCGGGGAGCTGTTTTTT
CDR3: CASSLTSGQLNTGELFF

J: TRBJ1-3
D: TRBD1
V: TRBV5-1
length: 13
size: NA
DNA: TGCGCCAGCAGCCCTTCCCAGGGGGACACCATATATTTT
CDR3: CASSPSQGDTIYF

J: TRBJ2-2
D: NA
V: TRBV5-6
length: 17
size: few
DNA: TGTGCCAGCAGCCCCTCCTTCCTACAGGGTTGGACCGGGGAGCTGTTTTTT
CDR3: CASSPSFLQGWTGELFF

J: TRBJ2-5
D: TRBD2
V: TRBV5-6
length: 14
size: NA
DNA: TGTGCCAGCGGCTTGGGAGGGCACAGGGAGACCCAGTACTTC
CDR3: CASGLGGHRETQYF